The subject of this entry is one TCR beta chain. The CDR3 is 15 residues long. Trimming took off 5 bases at V and 7 bases at J, with 15 bases between the two ends. Germline assignment: CDR1 SGHAT and CDR2 FQNNGV. Original handling: From reference gene primer amplification, estimates of nucleated cell counts were derived. Assay: immunoSEQ multiplex PCR; the TCRdb copy retains only in-frame clones and omits some. That table supplies the V and J calls and clone size; D and trimming were determined from the DNA. The sample has 200,000 to 250,000 clones, almost 90% seen once. This sample was taken from a study of blood T cell repertoires in COVID-19. At the level of the study: Sites across the United States, Italy and Spain contributed samples from acute and convalescent COVID-19. T cells, B-cell-depleted T cells, or PBMCs provided the cDNA or gDNA that served as material.

The V call is TRBV11-2, the J call TRBJ1-6, with a tentative D call TRBD1 (6 bases). The source of this sequence is an older woman with acute or convalescent COVID-19. What was sequenced was peripheral blood. The DNA for the CDR3 is TGTGCCAGCAGCCGAGGTAGGGGGGGGAATTCACCCCTCCACTTT. Amino acid sequence: CASSRGRGGNSPLHF.